The 15 T cell receptor beta chains in this list originate from one sample, sequenced in a study of CD8 T cells in Susac syndrome. Random hexamers were used to reverse transcribe roughly 0.45 to 1 ug of RNA. TCRdb re-derived calls from the immunoSEQ multiplex PCR reads in MiXCR, one entry per CDR3 protein. The sample contains a few hundred thousand distinct CDR3 sequences, 65% to 90% of which appear only once. The sequenced sample consisted of CD8+ T cells from PBMCs. The origin of the receptors is a human donor with multiple sclerosis.

CDR3 sequence reads: CSADLNEQFF. In nucleotides, the CDR3 is TGCAGCGCCGATCTAAATGAGCAGTTCTTC. The chain uses TRBV29-1 and TRBJ2-1; the D is unclear. The germline CDR1 and CDR2 sequences are SQVTM and ANQGSEA. Trimming removed 7 bases from V and 7 bases from J, with 8 bases in between. There are 10 residues in the CDR3.

CDR3 nucleotide sequence: TGTGCCAGCACCCAGTCTGGGGGTTACACTGAAGCTTTCTTT. This codes for CASTQSGGYTEAFF. This chain joins TRBV25-1 and TRBJ1-1, with D perhaps matching TRBD1 (5 bases). The length of the CDR3 is 14 residues. The germline V gene encodes CDR1 MGHDK and CDR2 SYGVNS. V lost 7 bases to trimming and J lost 3 bases, with 15 bases between them.

The rearrangement joins TRBV28 to TRBJ1-3, with a weak D call TRBD1 (6 bases). Germline V lookup: CDR1 MDHEN, CDR2 SYDVKM. This CDR3 comprises 16 residues. The V and J ends lost 5 bases and 8 bases respectively, with 22 bases between them. CDR3 DNA: TGTGCCAGCAGTCCCGGGGGGGGCCCCCGCGGCGACACCATATATTTT. Its translation: CASSPGGGPRGDTIYF.

V is TRBV15 and J is TRBJ1-1, with D hard to call. Trimming removed 5 bases at V and 8 bases at J, with 12 bases between. Germline-derived CDR1 and CDR2 are LNHNV and YYDKDF (reference sequence). This CDR3 comprises 12 residues. The DNA of the CDR3 is TGTGCCACCAGCCCTTTATGGGAGGAAGCTTTCTTT. Residues: CATSPLWEEAFF.

The chain carries TRBV19 and TRBJ2-1, with 7 bases that match TRBD2. CDR1 is LNHDA and CDR2 is SQIVND in the germline V gene (reference sequence). With V trimmed by 5 bases and J by 0 bases, 4 bases remained unmatched. The length of the CDR3 is 15 residues. For the CDR3, the DNA is TGTGCCAGTAGTGCTAGCGGACACTCCTACAATGAGCAGTTCTTC. Translating it yields CASSASGHSYNEQFF.

The V gene is TRBV27, the J gene TRBJ2-6; D possibly corresponds to TRBD1 (5 bases). The germline V gene encodes CDR1 MNHEY and CDR2 SMNVEV (reference sequence). The CDR3 loop spans 16 amino acids. Trimming left V 5 bases short and J 1 base short, with 12 bases between. The CDR3, as DNA: TGTGCCAGCAGTCCCCAACAGGTTTCTGGGGCCAACGTCCTGACTTTC. This encodes CASSPQQVSGANVLTF. The full variable domain, rest sourced from reference TRBV27 and TRBJ2-6, is EAQVTQNPRYLITVTGKKLTVTCSQNMNHEYMSWYRQDPGLGLRQIYYSMNVEVTDKGDVPEGYKVSRKEKRNFPLILESPSPNQTSLYFCASSPQQVSGANVLTFGAGSRLTVL.

V usage is TRBV30 and J usage is TRBJ2-3; no reliable D call. Germline V lookup: CDR1 GTSNPN, CDR2 SVGIG (reference sequence). Deletions cut 1 base from V and 5 bases from J, with 13 bases between. The CDR3 totals 14 residues. The chain's CDR3 is CAWSARNEVDTQYF. The CDR3 coding sequence is TGTGCCTGGAGTGCTAGAAATGAGGTAGATACGCAGTATTTT.

J is TRBJ2-7 and V is TRBV27; possible D gene TRBD1, 6 bases. The CDR3 sequence is 13 residues long. The germline V and J ends were trimmed by 4 bases and 6 bases, with 13 bases remaining between them. CDR1 MNHEY and CDR2 SMNVEV come from the germline V gene (reference sequence). This chain's CDR3 is CASSYTQGSEQYF. The CDR3 DNA reads as TGTGCCAGCAGTTACACGCAGGGGTCCGAGCAGTACTTC.

CDR3 in DNA: TGTGCCAGCGCGCCATCTAGCAGGACCGATACGCAGTATTTT. Its protein product is CASAPSSRTDTQYF. This sequence joins TRBV28 and TRBJ2-3; D possibly corresponds to TRBD2 (5 bases). The ends were cut back, 8 bases at V and 6 bases at J, with 18 bases in the middle. CDR1 is MDHEN, CDR2 SYDVKM, per germline. CDR3 size: 14 residues.

The chain uses TRBV27 and TRBJ2-5; TRBD2 aligns across 11 bases. CDR3 size: 14 residues. The germline V gene encodes CDR1 MNHEY and CDR2 SMNVEV (reference sequence). Trimming took 6 bases from V and 1 from J; bases not matched to a gene: 1. CDR3 residues: CASRGLAAQETQYF. CDR3 nucleotide sequence: TGTGCCAGCAGGGGACTAGCGGCCCAAGAGACCCAGTACTTC.

The V call is TRBV28, the J call TRBJ1-2; no clear D. The CDR3 has 13 residues. Per the germline V gene, CDR1 is MDHEN and CDR2 is SYDVKM. The V end was cut by 1 base, the J end by 5 bases, with 8 bases between. The DNA for the CDR3 is TGTGCCAGCAGTTTATCGCCGGATTATGGCTACACCTTC. Protein product: CASSLSPDYGYTF.

V is TRBV6-1 and J is TRBJ2-1; no clear D. The germline CDR1 and CDR2 sequences are MNHNS and SASEGT. V was shortened by 7 bases and J by 6 bases, with 10 bases between the two germline ends. This CDR3 has 12 residues. As DNA, the CDR3 is TGTGCCAGCACCTACCTCTCCAATGAGCAGTTCTTC. This codes for CASTYLSNEQFF.

This chain joins TRBV15 and TRBJ1-3, with D hard to call. The V end was cut by 5 bases, the J end by 4 bases, with 21 bases between. The CDR3 runs 17 residues. Germline V CDR1 and CDR2: LNHNV, YYDKDF (reference sequence). CDR3 in amino acids: CATSGRTYQPRGNTIYF. DNA of the CDR3: TGTGCCACCAGCGGCCGGACCTATCAACCGCGGGGAAACACCATATATTTT.

The chain joins TRBV24-1 to TRBJ2-1; 10 bases map to TRBD2. V shed 4 bases, J shed 1 base, and the junction held 6 bases outside the gene matches. This CDR3 contains 17 residues. From germline, CDR1 is KGHDR and CDR2 SFDVKD. The CDR3 reads CATSDPQREGSYNEQFF. The CDR3, as DNA: TGTGCCACCAGTGACCCTCAGCGGGAGGGATCCTACAATGAGCAGTTCTTC.

The chain joins TRBV3-1 to TRBJ2-2; the match to TRBD1 covers 7 bases. V lost 4 bases and J lost 3; bases outside the gene matches: 5. Germline CDR1 reads LGHDT; CDR2 reads YNNKEL (reference sequence). CDR3 length equals 15 residues. CDR3 sequence (DNA): TGTGCCAGCAGCCCAACAGGGGCCTACACCGGGGAGCTGTTTTTT. This gives the protein CASSPTGAYTGELFF.